Given below is one T cell receptor (beta chain) in context. Its antigen is not identified. One end of the junction does not line up with germline, which may come from a read error. This specimen comes from a study of cytomegalovirus exposure and HLA in healthy donors. Across the study: The 500 to 850 first-cohort repertoires and the roughly 120 validation repertoires shared the same platform, a later analysis reported. Regarding the study as a whole: The study put 150 or so TCR beta chains on its list as cytomegalovirus-associated.

The CDR3 is 15 residues long. Germline CDR1 is SSHAT and CDR2 is FNYEAQ (reference sequence). Libraries were prepared by immunoSEQ multiplex PCR; TCRdb keeps only in-frame clonotypes and omits some of them. The sample consists of some 250,000 clones, nearly 90% of them appearing once. Separate from the 666-subject first cohort was the approximately 130-subject validation cohort, to which the donors belonged. The genes are TRBV7-7 and TRBJ2-5; 9 bases map to TRBD1. The material sequenced was PBMCs. The sequence derives from a woman aged 18-29 years in good health and CMV-seronegative. The CDR3 loop is CASSSTGGLGETQYF. The CDR3 DNA sequence: TGTGCTAGCAGCTCGACAGGGGGTTTGGGAGAGACCCAGTACTTC.